This T cell receptor (beta chain) was captured in a study of blood T cell repertoires in COVID-19. About the research overall: Acute-phase and convalescent COVID-19 samples originated in the United States, Italy and Spain. T cells, B-cell-depleted T cells, or PBMCs supplied cDNA or gDNA.

Methods used by the authors: Nucleated cell number was recorded as an estimate derived from reference gene primer amplification. Measured with immunoSEQ multiplex PCR; TCRdb has only the in-frame clones, and not every one. V, J and clone size are taken as reported in that table, and D and trimming were inferred from the DNA itself. The table has approximately 170,000 clones, about 74% seen once. Sequencing input: peripheral blood. The source of this sequence is a woman aged 80 or over with acute or convalescent COVID-19.

The CDR3 region has the DNA TGTGCCAGCAGCGGATCGGTTAGAGGCGAAGATACGCAGTATTTT. Amino acid sequence: CASSGSVRGEDTQYF. The J gene is TRBJ2-3, the V gene TRBV9; D not resolved. V shed 3 bases and J shed 5 bases, with 16 bases lying between them. The germline V gene has CDR1 SGDLS and CDR2 YYNGEE. The CDR3 length is 15 residues.